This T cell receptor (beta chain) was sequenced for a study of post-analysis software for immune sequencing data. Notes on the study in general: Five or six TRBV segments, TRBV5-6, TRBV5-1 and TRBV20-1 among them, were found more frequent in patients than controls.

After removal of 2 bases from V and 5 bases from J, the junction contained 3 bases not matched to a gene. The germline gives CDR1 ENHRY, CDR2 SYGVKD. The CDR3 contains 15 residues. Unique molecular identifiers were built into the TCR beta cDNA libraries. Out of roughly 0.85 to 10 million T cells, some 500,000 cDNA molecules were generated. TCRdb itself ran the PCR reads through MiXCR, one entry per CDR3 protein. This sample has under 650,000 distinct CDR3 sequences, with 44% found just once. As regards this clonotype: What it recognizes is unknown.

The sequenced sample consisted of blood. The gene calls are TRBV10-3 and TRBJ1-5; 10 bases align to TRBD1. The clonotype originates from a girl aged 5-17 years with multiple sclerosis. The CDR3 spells CAISEEGQGYQPQHF. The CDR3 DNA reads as TGTGCCATCAGTGAGGAGGGACAGGGGTATCAGCCCCAGCATTTT.